Below are 25 T cell receptor beta chains sequenced from a single sample in a study of shared clonotypes between healthy human individuals. Using immunoSEQ multiplex PCR, the repertoire was profiled, and TCRdb retains in-frame clones only, with some absent. Seen here are roughly 510,000 clones, roughly 85% observed once, and the top ten hold roughly an eighth. What was sequenced was PBMCs. The receptors derive from a woman aged 40 to 55 in good health. Some clones in this sample may be carry-over from other donors' samples.

This clone was seen a single time. The genes are TRBV19 and TRBJ1-4; D not certain. The CDR3 spans 15 residues. From germline, CDR1 is LNHDA and CDR2 SQIVND (reference sequence). Trimming pared 3 bases from V and 2 bases from J, leaving 10 bases between. The CDR3 sequence is CASSIWSATNEKLFF. CDR3 nucleotides: TGTGCCAGTAGTATTTGGTCGGCTACTAATGAAAAACTGTTTTTT.

V gene TRBV19 combines with J gene TRBJ2-2; 10 bases fit TRBD2. Germline trimming cut 5 bases from V and 0 bases from J; bases unmatched to any gene: 9. Germline CDR1 LNHDA, CDR2 SQIVND (reference sequence). The CDR3 covers 18 residues. For the CDR3, the DNA is TGTGCCAGTAGTCCTCTAGCGGGAGAAATCGCGAACACCGGGGAGCTGTTTTTT. Amino acids: CASSPLAGEIANTGELFF.

This sequence joins TRBV29-1 and TRBJ2-4; TRBD1 aligns across 10 bases. J gave up 4 bases and V 4 bases, and 1 base lay outside the gene matches. Germline assignment: CDR1 SQVTM and CDR2 ANQGSEA. This CDR3 is 13 amino acids long. As DNA, the CDR3 is TGCAGCGTTGGGGGACAGGGGAAAAACATTCAGTACTTC. Translating it yields CSVGGQGKNIQYF.

V is TRBV14 and J is TRBJ2-7; maybe TRBD1 (6 bases). Looked up from germline, CDR1 is SGHDN and CDR2 is FVKESK. The CDR3 spans 14 residues. V shed 1 base and J shed 5 bases, with 12 bases lying between them. The CDR3 here is CASSQVNRAHEQYF. The DNA for the CDR3 is TGTGCCAGCAGCCAAGTAAACAGGGCCCACGAGCAGTACTTC. Full variable domain (missing parts from reference TRBV14 and TRBJ2-7): EAGVTQFPSHSVIEKGQTVTLRCDPISGHDNLYWYRRVMGKEIKFLLHFVKESKQDESGMPNNRFLAERTGGTYSTLKVQPAELEDSGVYFCASSQVNRAHEQYFGPGTRLTVT.

V gene TRBV7-9 combines with J gene TRBJ2-1; D not resolved. There are 12 residues in the CDR3. Germline values: CDR1 SEHNR, CDR2 FQNEAQ (reference sequence). V was clipped by 0 bases and J by 9 bases, with 6 bases between them. The CDR3 coding sequence is TGTGCCAGCAGCTTAGCCGACGGTGAGCAGTTCTTC. Encoded protein: CASSLADGEQFF. Complete variable domain (other parts from reference TRBV7-9 and TRBJ2-1): DTGVSQNPRHKITKRGQNVTFRCDPISEHNRLYWYRQTLGQGPEFLTYFQNEAQLEKSRLLSDRFSAERPKGSFSTLEIQRTEQGDSAMYLCASSLADGEQFFGPGTRLTVL.

This chain joins TRBV21-1 and TRBJ2-1; the table's D call of TRBD2 was not tested on the DNA. TRBV21-1 is a documented pseudogene. The CDR3 length is 18 residues. The CDR3 sequence: CASSKPKIAGLSYNEQFF. CDR3 bases: TGTGCCAGCAGCAAACCCAAGATAGCGGGACTCTCCTACAATGAGCAGTTCTTC.

This sequence joins TRBV27 and TRBJ2-7; D unclear. Germline CDR1 MNHEY, CDR2 SMNVEV (reference sequence). V gave up 2 bases and J gave up 3 bases, with 8 bases separating them. The CDR3 extends over 13 amino acids. CDR3 nucleotides: TGTGCCAGCAGTTTAAATCCATTCTACGAGCAGTACTTC. Translating gives CASSLNPFYEQYF.

V usage is TRBV5-6 and J usage is TRBJ2-5, with TRBD2 identical over 13 bases. This CDR3 has 14 residues. V was pared by 4 bases and J by 5 bases, with 2 bases of the junction left unmatched. Germline CDR1 and CDR2: SGHDT and YYEEEE. The CDR3 region is CASSQGLAGETQYF. DNA for the CDR3: TGTGCCAGCAGCCAGGGACTAGCGGGGGAGACCCAGTACTTC.

The chain employs TRBV10-3 and TRBJ2-7; D is perhaps TRBD2 (5 bases). The CDR3 is made up of 17 amino acids. The ends were cut back, 1 base at V and 2 bases at J, with 18 bases in the middle. In germline, CDR1 is ENHRY, CDR2 SYGVKD. CDR3 DNA sequence: TGTGCCATCAGTGAGTATAGGAGGTCAGGATCCCCCTACGAGCAGTACTTC. This codes for CAISEYRRSGSPYEQYF.

The genes are TRBV2 and TRBJ2-7; possible D gene TRBD1, 5 bases. Germline values: CDR1 SNHLY, CDR2 FYNNEI. The CDR3 is made up of 14 amino acids. The ends were cut back, 6 bases at V and 2 bases at J, with 14 bases in the middle. CDR3 region: CASRASRVTYEQYF. The CDR3 nucleotides are TGTGCCAGCAGAGCGTCCAGGGTCACCTACGAGCAGTACTTC.

V usage is TRBV7-3 and J usage is TRBJ1-1; unclear D gene. V lost 5 bases, J lost 2 bases, and 9 bases lay in between. The CDR3 consists of 13 residues. Germline V gene sequence: CDR1 SGHTA, CDR2 FQGTGA. The CDR3 DNA reads as TGTGCCAGCAGCCGTCAGCGTAACACTGAAGCTTTCTTT. It yields the protein CASSRQRNTEAFF.

The chain uses TRBV28 and TRBJ2-3; 11 bases agree with TRBD2. Germline V CDR1 and CDR2: MDHEN, SYDVKM. Trimming cost V 7 bases and J 0 bases; bases outside gene matches: 6. CDR3 size: 16 residues. The CDR3 DNA sequence: TGTGCCAGCACCAGGACTAGCGGGCTTAGCACAGATACGCAGTATTTT. It is translated as CASTRTSGLSTDTQYF.

The chain carries TRBV7-2 and TRBJ2-1; the D is unclear. CDR1 SGHTA and CDR2 FQGNSA come from the germline V gene. The CDR3 totals 15 residues. V lost 4 bases and J lost 4, with 14 bases in between. This CDR3 reads CASSYPARDYNEQFF. CDR3 sequence (DNA): TGTGCCAGCAGCTACCCTGCTAGGGATTACAATGAGCAGTTCTTC. The full variable domain, completed using reference TRBV7-2 and TRBJ2-1, is GAGVSQSPSNKVTEKGKDVELRCDPISGHTALYWYRQSLGQGLEFLIYFQGNSAPDKSGLPSDRFSAERTGGSVSTLTIQRTQQEDSAVYLCASSYPARDYNEQFFGPGTRLTVL.

The rearrangement joins TRBV7-9 to TRBJ2-1; D may match TRBD1 or TRBD2 (5 bases each). Germline values: CDR1 SEHNR, CDR2 FQNEAQ (reference sequence). The CDR3 consists of 15 residues. The V gene lost 4 bases and the J gene lost 12 bases, with 22 bases spanning the gap. CDR3 sequence (DNA): TGTGCCAGCAGCTCGTCCGGGACCCCAAATGAGGGGCAGTTCTTC. Its translation: CASSSSGTPNEGQFF.

The chain uses TRBV7-2 and TRBJ2-1; D is possibly TRBD1 (6 bases). The CDR3 covers 16 residues. Between the trimmed V and J ends, which lost 6 bases and 2 bases, there was a span of 17 bases. CDR1 and CDR2 (germline): SGHTA, FQGNSA. As DNA, the CDR3 is TGTGCCAGCAGTCGACAGACGGGACACCCCTACAATGAGCAGTTCTTC. This translates into CASSRQTGHPYNEQFF.

This chain uses TRBV19 with TRBJ1-5; no definite D call. Germline V CDR1 and CDR2: LNHDA, SQIVND (reference sequence). V was cut by 4 bases and J by 3 bases, with 13 bases left in between. CDR3 size: 15 residues. The CDR3 here is CASSRSGLDNQPQHF. The DNA for the CDR3 is TGTGCCAGTAGTAGATCGGGTCTCGACAATCAGCCCCAGCATTTT.

This chain connects TRBV7-2 to TRBJ1-2, with no clear D. CDR3 size: 12 residues. Germline V gene data show CDR1 as SGHTA and CDR2 as FQGNSA. With 3 bases removed from V and 8 bases from J, the gap between germline ends came to 10 bases. CDR3 in amino acids: CASSLEGWGYTF. In nucleotides, the CDR3 is TGTGCCAGCAGCTTGGAGGGTTGGGGCTACACCTTC.

The chain's CDR3 is CASSFMTGVAETQYF. CDR3 sequence (DNA): TGTGCCAGTAGTTTTATGACAGGGGTTGCAGAGACCCAGTACTTC. This chain connects TRBV19 to TRBJ2-5, with TRBD1 matching over 8 bases. The CDR3 length is 15 residues. In germline, CDR1 is LNHDA, CDR2 SQIVND (reference sequence). V dropped 5 bases and J dropped 4; count of bases not matched to a gene: 9.

In its sample, this clone ranks as medium-sized. J is TRBJ2-7 and V is TRBV11-2, with unresolved D. Germline-derived CDR1 and CDR2 are SGHAT and FQNNGV. Between the trimmed V and J ends, which lost 1 base and 3 bases, there was a span of 7 bases. The length of the CDR3 is 13 residues. This CDR3 is CASSLGDGYEQYF. The CDR3 region has the DNA TGTGCCAGCAGCTTAGGTGATGGCTACGAGCAGTACTTC.

The chain employs TRBV19 and TRBJ2-1, with D unclear. The CDR3 length is 13 residues. Germline V lookup: CDR1 LNHDA, CDR2 SQIVND (reference sequence). Trimming removed 3 bases from V and 8 bases from J, with 11 bases in between. CDR3 region: CASSIIAPDEQFF. CDR3 sequence (DNA): TGTGCCAGTAGTATTATAGCCCCCGATGAGCAGTTCTTC.

About this clone: Other DNA sequences within the sample encode an identical CDR3. The chain has TRBV18 and TRBJ2-3; D ambiguous. V lost 5 bases and J 6 bases, leaving 18 bases between the germline ends. CDR3 length: 15 amino acids. Germline CDR1 is KGHSH and CDR2 is LQKENI. The CDR3 bases are TGTGCCAGCTCATCCGTGGTGGGTGAGACGGATACGCAGTATTTT. Its protein product is CASSSVVGETDTQYF.

The rearrangement joins TRBV9 to TRBJ1-1, with 9 bases lining up with TRBD1. CDR1 and CDR2 (germline): SGDLS, YYNGEE. CDR3 size: 14 residues. After removal of 3 bases from V and 4 bases from J, the junction contained 4 bases not matched to a gene. The CDR3 reads CASSAQGAPTEAFF. The CDR3, as DNA: TGTGCCAGCAGCGCACAGGGGGCCCCCACTGAAGCTTTCTTT.

This clone came up once. A read error may be the cause here, since a much bigger clone is one base away. Other DNA sequences in this sample translate to the same CDR3. The chain joins TRBV18 to TRBJ2-5; D is unresolved. The germline V and J ends were trimmed by 3 bases and 0 bases, with 5 bases remaining between them. Germline lookup yields CDR1 KGHSH and CDR2 LQKENI. CDR3 length equals 13 residues. CDR3 residues: CASSPGYQETQYF. For the CDR3, the DNA is TGTGCCAGCTCACCCGGGTACCAAGAGACCCAGTACTTC.

The chain recombines TRBV18 with TRBJ2-3, with D perhaps matching TRBD2 (6 bases). Germline V lookup: CDR1 KGHSH, CDR2 LQKENI. This CDR3 region has 15 residues. With 3 bases removed from V and 1 base from J, the gap between germline ends came to 11 bases. The CDR3 DNA reads TGTGCCAGCTCACCCCGCAGGGAGGGCACAGATACGCAGTATTTT. Amino acids: CASSPRREGTDTQYF.

This chain uses TRBV18 with TRBJ2-1; 11 bases match TRBD2. Germline V gene lookup returns CDR1 KGHSH and CDR2 LQKENI. The CDR3 length is 16 residues. V gave up 0 bases and J gave up 10 bases; unmatched junction bases: 8. CDR3 loop: CASSPPGSGRAREQFF. As DNA, the CDR3 is TGTGCCAGCTCACCACCGGGTAGCGGGAGGGCCAGGGAGCAGTTCTTC.